What follows are 5 T cell receptor beta chains derived from one specimen sequenced in a study of CXCR3-negative and CXCR3-positive naive CD8 T cells. It was by 5' RACE with UMI labels that the TRB cDNA libraries were prepared. TCRdb re-called the 5' RACE reads and catalogs CDR3 proteins one per entry, DNA excluded. The table lists more than 6,000 distinct CDR3 sequences. Sequenced input: naive CXCR3- CD8+ T cells from blood. The subset here: CD45RO-CCR7+CD27+CD95- naive CD8+ T cells lacking CXCR3 (TNR3-). Source of these receptors: a human donor in good health. Some clones in this sample may be carry-over from other donors' samples.

The chain couples TRBV29-1 to TRBJ2-1; TCRdb's D call of TRBD2 is untestable without DNA. The CDR3 consists of 17 residues. Looked up from germline, CDR1 is SQVTM and CDR2 is ANQGSEA. CDR3 amino acids: CSVEGPGLAGVENEQFF.

The chain is built from TRBV27 and TRBJ2-1; checking the TCRdb D call of TRBD1 is not possible without DNA. The CDR3 has 13 amino acids. In germline, CDR1 is MNHEY, CDR2 SMNVEV (reference sequence). The CDR3 loop is CASSFRLGGEQFF.

The chain links TRBV28 to TRBJ2-4. In germline, CDR1 is MDHEN, CDR2 SYDVKM. This CDR3 is 16 amino acids long. The CDR3 loop reads CASRDGREEAKNIQYF.

The rearrangement joins TRBV20-1 to TRBJ2-3; with no DNA, the TCRdb D assignment of TRBD1 cannot be verified. The CDR3 contains 13 residues. Germline loops: CDR1 DFQATT, CDR2 SNEGSKA (reference sequence). The CDR3 reads CSANPLDSDTQYF.

The V and J genes are TRBV29-1 and TRBJ2-5; TCRdb selects TRBD1, and the lack of DNA leaves this call unchecked. This CDR3 spans 14 amino acids. The germline V gene encodes CDR1 SQVTM and CDR2 ANQGSEA. This CDR3 is CSVALQGMGETQYF.